This paragraph reports one T cell receptor beta chain. Its antigen is not known. Primed by a sample-barcoded 5' primer and a J-beta primer mix, a second PCR proceeded for about 7 to 11 cycles. Carrying 12 random nucleotides, a template-switch adaptor labeled each individual cDNA molecule. TCRdb reprocessed the 5' RACE reads via MiXCR and lists one record per CDR3 protein. This table has about 1,000,000 distinct CDR3 sequences, under 55% appearing once. V was trimmed by 0 bases and J by 5 bases, leaving 13 bases between them. The CDR3 consists of 15 residues. Germline assignment: CDR1 SGHVS and CDR2 FNYEAQ. The entry originates in a study of blood T cells in healthy people across ages. Regarding the study as a whole: Higher diversity and more naive CD4+ cells were features of long-lived donors, compared to aged donors.

The V call is TRBV7-6, the J call TRBJ1-2; D is possibly TRBD1 (6 bases). Specimen: blood. The TCR comes from a woman aged 55-69 years in good health. The CDR3 loop is CASSLAAGTFYGYTF. CDR3 DNA: TGTGCCAGCAGCTTAGCAGCTGGGACATTTTATGGCTACACCTTC. The full variable domain, its missing parts supplied by reference TRBV7-6 and TRBJ1-2, is GAGVSQSPRYKVTKRGQDVALRCDPISGHVSLYWYRQALGQGPEFLTYFNYEAQQDKSGLPNDRFSAERPEGSISTLTIQRTEQRDSAMYRCASSLAAGTFYGYTFGSGTRLTVV.